This T cell receptor beta chain appears in the sequencing data of a study of identical twins. TCRdb re-derived calls from the 5' RACE reads in MiXCR, one entry per CDR3 protein. The table includes 520,000 or so distinct CDR3 sequences, 20% to 25% detected once. The CDR3 loop spans 16 amino acids. V lost 4 bases, J lost 4 bases, and 19 bases lay in between. This clonotype has at least ten counts. Its antigen is unknown. Findings of the study overall: There was more out-of-frame TCR alpha sharing in monozygotic twins than models estimated. Zero-insertion findings could be partly confounded by invariant cells (MAIT and iNKT cells).

This sample also belongs to another study, concerning T cells expressing NK-cell markers. As that report states: The leading position in the CD3+CD56-NKG2C+ fraction of several donors also went to these clonotypes.

The receptor comes from a woman in her late teens or twenties in good health. The V and J genes are TRBV12-3 or TRBV12-4 and TRBJ1-1; D not certain. The sequenced material came from CD4+ T cells sorted from blood. In DNA form, the CDR3 reads TGTGCCAGCAGTTGTAGTTCAGAGCGAACGTGCACTGAAGCTTTCTTT. Protein product: CASSCSSERTCTEAFF.